This TCR beta chain derives from a study of identical twins. Study-wide results and limits: Models predicted less out-of-frame TCR alpha sharing in monozygotic twins than was found.

CDR1 SGHAT and CDR2 FQNNGV come from the germline V gene. The CDR3 has 13 residues. The germline V and J ends were trimmed by 0 bases and 8 bases, with 9 bases remaining between them. With regard to this clonotype: The antigen is not known.

Unique molecular identifiers were in the cDNA, with template-switch universal primer binding. TCRdb called the 5' RACE reads again in MiXCR, with one record for every CDR3 protein. The repertoire consists of about 520,000 distinct CDR3 sequences, with around 20% occurring once and the leading ten covering about 0.93%. These data are also associated with another study on T cells expressing NK-cell markers. From that second work: A few donors' CD3+CD56-NKG2C+ cells were dominated by the same clonotypes.

This TCR came from a woman aged 18-29 years in good health. The chain combines TRBV11-2 with TRBJ2-3; D may correspond to TRBD1 or TRBD2 (5 bases each). Material for sequencing was CD4+ T cells sorted from blood. CDR3 nucleotide sequence: TGTGCCAGCAGCTTAGATCGGGGCAGTACGCAGTATTTT. It yields the protein CASSLDRGSTQYF.